These T cell receptor beta chains were read from a single sample in a study of graft-versus-host responses after intestinal transplantation. Sequencing used immunoSEQ multiplex PCR; TCRdb keeps in-frame clones, though not all of them. This table holds about 100,000 clones, 90% found once. This sample comprised PBMCs, obtained approximately 420 days after intestinal transplant. These receptors all stem from a human patient who received an intestinal transplant, so some T cells may come from the graft donor. The CDR3 runs from the conserved cysteine through the conserved F or W. A D gene is named only where the DNA matches it firmly. The listing skips clone size in some rows; elsewhere it reads once, few, many or a size class.

d_call: -
clone_size: few
v_call: TRBV18
j_call: TRBJ2-7
cdr3_nt: TGTGCCAGCTCACCACCGGCTTTTGACAGCAACTACGAGCAGTACTTC
cdr3_aa: CASSPPAFDSNYEQYF

d_call: -
clone_size: once
v_call: TRBV13
j_call: TRBJ2-4
cdr3_nt: TGTGCCAGCAGCTTTCAGGATCTGGGGGTTGCCAAAAACATTCAGTACTTC
cdr3_aa: CASSFQDLGVAKNIQYF

d_call: -
clone_size: -
v_call: TRBV6-4
j_call: TRBJ2-5
cdr3_nt: TGTGCCAGCAGGCGGATGACAGGACTCCAAGAGACCCAGTACTTC
cdr3_aa: CASRRMTGLQETQYF

d_call: -
clone_size: -
v_call: TRBV18
j_call: TRBJ1-3
cdr3_nt: TGTGCCAGCTCCCCCCAGGGACCTTTCTCTGGAAACACCATATATTTT
cdr3_aa: CASSPQGPFSGNTIYF

d_call: TRBD1
clone_size: -
v_call: TRBV13
j_call: TRBJ2-5
cdr3_nt: TGTGCCAGCAGCTGGGACAGTATGAAAGAGACCCAGTACTTC
cdr3_aa: CASSWDSMKETQYF

d_call: -
clone_size: -
v_call: TRBV5-1
j_call: TRBJ2-5
cdr3_nt: TGCGCCAGCAGCCCCGACGGGACCCAGATGCGGACCCAGTACTTC
cdr3_aa: CASSPDGTQMRTQYF

d_call: -
clone_size: -
v_call: TRBV27
j_call: TRBJ2-7
cdr3_nt: TGTGCCAGCAGTGTAAACAGGGGAGGCTACGAGCAGTACTTC
cdr3_aa: CASSVNRGGYEQYF

d_call: TRBD1
clone_size: -
v_call: TRBV15
j_call: TRBJ2-7
cdr3_nt: TGTGCCACCAGCGGGTCCGGGACAGGGATCAACGAGCAGTACTTC
cdr3_aa: CATSGSGTGINEQYF

d_call: TRBD1
clone_size: -
v_call: TRBV29-1
j_call: TRBJ2-5
cdr3_nt: TGCAGCGCCTCAGGGTGGGGACAGGGGGCCCCAAACCAAGAGACCCAGTACTTC
cdr3_aa: CSASGWGQGAPNQETQYF

d_call: TRBD2
clone_size: few
v_call: TRBV5-1
j_call: TRBJ2-3
cdr3_nt: TGCGCCAGCAGCTTCGGGACTAGCGGGAGCACAGATACGCAGTATTTT
cdr3_aa: CASSFGTSGSTDTQYF

d_call: -
clone_size: -
v_call: TRBV27
j_call: TRBJ2-5
cdr3_nt: TGTGCCAGCAGTTTTAACGGGGAGACCCAGTACTTC
cdr3_aa: CASSFNGETQYF

d_call: TRBD1
clone_size: -
v_call: TRBV7-9
j_call: TRBJ2-7
cdr3_nt: TGTGCCAGCAGCCCCAAATATGGGACAGGGTCGAGTGCCTACGAGCAGTACTTC
cdr3_aa: CASSPKYGTGSSAYEQYF

d_call: -
clone_size: -
v_call: TRBV11-1
j_call: TRBJ1-1
cdr3_nt: TGTGCCAGCAGCCGTGAAGGGGGGGCGAACACTGAAGCTTTCTTT
cdr3_aa: CASSREGGANTEAFF

d_call: -
clone_size: -
v_call: TRBV9
j_call: TRBJ1-5
cdr3_nt: TGTGCCAGCAGCGTAGACGGGCAGGGGCTCCCTTTT
cdr3_aa: CASSVDGQGLPF

d_call: -
clone_size: -
v_call: TRBV29-1
j_call: TRBJ1-2
cdr3_nt: TGCAGCGGTCTGTCGTTGACCTCCTATGGCTACACCTTC
cdr3_aa: CSGLSLTSYGYTF

d_call: -
clone_size: -
v_call: TRBV11-2
j_call: TRBJ2-7
cdr3_nt: TGTGCCAGCAGCTTATCTTCAGGGGCGCAAATCGGGTCCTACGAGCAGTACTTC
cdr3_aa: CASSLSSGAQIGSYEQYF

d_call: -
clone_size: -
v_call: TRBV6-1
j_call: TRBJ2-1
cdr3_nt: TGTGCCAGCAGTGAACGTGGAGGATATGGGCCCAATGAGCAGTTCTTC
cdr3_aa: CASSERGGYGPNEQFF

d_call: -
clone_size: -
v_call: TRBV11-3
j_call: TRBJ1-1
cdr3_nt: TGTGCCAGCAGCTTATTTCTCCCCCCCGGGTATCCCACTGAAGCTTTCTTT
cdr3_aa: CASSLFLPPGYPTEAFF

d_call: -
clone_size: -
v_call: TRBV5-1
j_call: TRBJ1-6
cdr3_nt: TGCGCCAGCAGCCCGACACTCTCATCGTCTAATTCACCCCTCCACTTT
cdr3_aa: CASSPTLSSSNSPLHF

d_call: TRBD2
clone_size: -
v_call: TRBV7-3
j_call: TRBJ2-1
cdr3_nt: TGTGCCAGCAGCCAACAAGCGGGGGTCTCCTACAATGAGCAGTTCTTC
cdr3_aa: CASSQQAGVSYNEQFF

d_call: -
clone_size: -
v_call: TRBV4-2
j_call: TRBJ2-7
cdr3_nt: TGTGCCAGCAGCCCAGACCGTAGCTCCTACGAGCAGTACTTC
cdr3_aa: CASSPDRSSYEQYF

d_call: TRBD1
clone_size: -
v_call: TRBV9
j_call: TRBJ1-2
cdr3_nt: TGTGCCAGCAGCACCGGGACAGGGTCTCCAACTAACTATGGCTACACCTTC
cdr3_aa: CASSTGTGSPTNYGYTF

d_call: -
clone_size: -
v_call: TRBV5-4
j_call: TRBJ2-3
cdr3_nt: TGTGCCAGCAGTTCTAGGGGGACCAGCGGGGGCACAGATACGCAGTATTTT
cdr3_aa: CASSSRGTSGGTDTQYF

d_call: TRBD1
clone_size: -
v_call: TRBV11-1
j_call: TRBJ1-2
cdr3_nt: TGTGCCAGCAGTACAGGGGGTCTCTATGGCTACACCTTC
cdr3_aa: CASSTGGLYGYTF

d_call: -
clone_size: -
v_call: TRBV7-9
j_call: TRBJ2-7
cdr3_nt: TGTGCCAGCAGCCCTGGGGTAGGGTCCTACGAGCAGTACTTC
cdr3_aa: CASSPGVGSYEQYF

d_call: TRBD1
clone_size: -
v_call: TRBV5-1
j_call: TRBJ2-7
cdr3_nt: TGCGCCAGCAGCTGGGACAGTCCCCCCGGGTCCGAGCAGTACTTC
cdr3_aa: CASSWDSPPGSEQYF

d_call: -
clone_size: -
v_call: TRBV5-6
j_call: TRBJ1-1
cdr3_nt: TGTGCCAGCAGCTTAAGATGGAACACTGAAGCTTTCTTT
cdr3_aa: CASSLRWNTEAFF

d_call: TRBD2
clone_size: once
v_call: TRBV10-1
j_call: TRBJ2-1
cdr3_nt: TGCGCCAGCAGTGTAGCGGGGGGCCCCTACAATGAGCAGTTCTTC
cdr3_aa: CASSVAGGPYNEQFF

d_call: -
clone_size: -
v_call: TRBV6-1
j_call: TRBJ2-1
cdr3_nt: TGTGCCAGCAGTGCATCAGGGACGGGGTACAATGAGCAGTTCTTC
cdr3_aa: CASSASGTGYNEQFF

d_call: -
clone_size: once
v_call: TRBV6-1
j_call: TRBJ1-4
cdr3_nt: TGTGCCAGCAGGGCGTTCCTAAAGGACGGTGAAAAACTGTTTTTT
cdr3_aa: CASRAFLKDGEKLFF

d_call: -
clone_size: once
v_call: TRBV2
j_call: TRBJ1-2
cdr3_nt: TGTGCCAGCAGTGATCAGCGGGGGCTTAGCTATGGCTACACCTTC
cdr3_aa: CASSDQRGLSYGYTF

d_call: TRBD2
clone_size: -
v_call: TRBV6-4
j_call: TRBJ2-3
cdr3_nt: TGTGCCAGCAGTGAGTTGGCGGGGGCAGATACGCAGTATTTT
cdr3_aa: CASSELAGADTQYF

d_call: TRBD2
clone_size: once
v_call: TRBV7-3
j_call: TRBJ2-3
cdr3_nt: TGTGCCAGCAGCTTGACCTTAGCGGGGGGCACAGATACGCAGTATTTT
cdr3_aa: CASSLTLAGGTDTQYF

d_call: -
clone_size: few
v_call: TRBV18
j_call: TRBJ1-4
cdr3_nt: TGTGCCAGCTCATTCTCACTTGCAACTAATGAAAAACTGTTTTTT
cdr3_aa: CASSFSLATNEKLFF

d_call: -
clone_size: -
v_call: TRBV7-7
j_call: TRBJ2-3
cdr3_nt: TGTGCTAGCAGCTTAGTTGGCGGCCCCACAGATACGCAGTATTTT
cdr3_aa: CASSLVGGPTDTQYF

d_call: -
clone_size: -
v_call: TRBV4-1
j_call: TRBJ1-4
cdr3_nt: TGCGCCAGCACCACCTCAATGGGTGAAAAACTGTTTTTT
cdr3_aa: CASTTSMGEKLFF

d_call: TRBD1
clone_size: few
v_call: TRBV2
j_call: TRBJ1-1
cdr3_nt: TGTGCCAGCAGTGGACAGGGGGGGAACACTGAAGCTTTCTTT
cdr3_aa: CASSGQGGNTEAFF

d_call: -
clone_size: once
v_call: TRBV14
j_call: TRBJ2-7
cdr3_nt: TGTGCCAGCAGCCAAGCGGCAGATTACGAGCAGTACTTC
cdr3_aa: CASSQAADYEQYF

d_call: -
clone_size: -
v_call: TRBV11-2
j_call: TRBJ1-1
cdr3_nt: TGTGCCAGCAGCTTAGGCCGCTATGAAGCTTTCTTT
cdr3_aa: CASSLGRYEAFF

d_call: TRBD2
clone_size: -
v_call: TRBV7-8
j_call: TRBJ2-3
cdr3_nt: TGTGCCACCACGGTTAGCGGGGGGAAAGATACGCAGTATTTT
cdr3_aa: CATTVSGGKDTQYF

d_call: TRBD1
clone_size: -
v_call: TRBV5-6
j_call: TRBJ1-6
cdr3_nt: TGTGCCAGCAGCTTGGGGGACAGGGTGGTCTCACCCCTCCACTTT
cdr3_aa: CASSLGDRVVSPLHF

d_call: TRBD1
clone_size: -
v_call: TRBV6-1
j_call: TRBJ1-5
cdr3_nt: TGTGCCAGCAGTGAAGTCGACAGGGGGCTTTTTCCAGCCCAGCCCCAGCATTTT
cdr3_aa: CASSEVDRGLFPAQPQHF

d_call: TRBD1
clone_size: -
v_call: TRBV5-8
j_call: TRBJ1-2
cdr3_nt: TGTGCCAGCAGGCCCGGGACAGGGCTTGGCTACACCTTC
cdr3_aa: CASRPGTGLGYTF

d_call: -
clone_size: -
v_call: TRBV7-9
j_call: TRBJ1-6
cdr3_nt: TGTGCCAGCAGCTTAGCTATACCGAGAGGGAATTCACCCCTCCACTTT
cdr3_aa: CASSLAIPRGNSPLHF

d_call: -
clone_size: -
v_call: TRBV7-9
j_call: TRBJ2-5
cdr3_nt: TGTGCCAGCAGCTCGAACACCCTCGTACAGACCCAGTACTTC
cdr3_aa: CASSSNTLVQTQYF

d_call: -
clone_size: few
v_call: TRBV18
j_call: TRBJ2-7
cdr3_nt: TGTGCCAGCTCACCCGCCGACAACGAGCAGTACTTC
cdr3_aa: CASSPADNEQYF

d_call: TRBD2
clone_size: once
v_call: TRBV2
j_call: TRBJ2-3
cdr3_nt: TGTGCCAGCAGTGAGGTAGCGGGGGGGCTTGGTACGCAGTATTTT
cdr3_aa: CASSEVAGGLGTQYF

d_call: TRBD2
clone_size: -
v_call: TRBV5-1
j_call: TRBJ2-1
cdr3_nt: TGCGCCAGCAGCTCCCGACTAGCGGGGGCTGGGGGATCCCATGAGCAGTTCTTC
cdr3_aa: CASSSRLAGAGGSHEQFF

d_call: -
clone_size: few
v_call: TRBV28
j_call: TRBJ2-1
cdr3_nt: TGTGCCAGCAGCCCCATTGGGGAAAACAATGAGCAGTTCTTC
cdr3_aa: CASSPIGENNEQFF

d_call: TRBD1
clone_size: -
v_call: TRBV19
j_call: TRBJ1-5
cdr3_nt: TGTGCCAGCAGCAGGACAGGGGGAGGTCAGCCCCAGCATTTT
cdr3_aa: CASSRTGGGQPQHF

d_call: -
clone_size: -
v_call: TRBV21-1
j_call: TRBJ2-7
cdr3_nt: TGTGCCAGCAGCGGCCAGGGACTCTACGAGCAGTACTTC
cdr3_aa: CASSGQGLYEQYF

d_call: -
clone_size: -
v_call: TRBV7-8
j_call: TRBJ2-3
cdr3_nt: TGTGCCAGCAGCTTAGGTTCCAGCTCCACAGATACGCAGTATTTT
cdr3_aa: CASSLGSSSTDTQYF

d_call: -
clone_size: few
v_call: TRBV5-1
j_call: TRBJ2-7
cdr3_nt: TGCGCCAGCAGCTTGGACCGGGCGGGGTACGAGCAGTACTTC
cdr3_aa: CASSLDRAGYEQYF

d_call: -
clone_size: -
v_call: TRBV2
j_call: TRBJ2-1
cdr3_nt: TGTGCCAGCAGTGACGACCTGGGCAGGGTCAATGAGCAGTTCTTC
cdr3_aa: CASSDDLGRVNEQFF

d_call: TRBD1
clone_size: -
v_call: TRBV6-1
j_call: TRBJ1-2
cdr3_nt: TGTGCCAGCAGGGCGGACAGGTTCGACGGCTACACCTTC
cdr3_aa: CASRADRFDGYTF

d_call: TRBD2
clone_size: -
v_call: TRBV29-1
j_call: TRBJ2-3
cdr3_nt: TGCAGCGTGGAGCGGGGGGAAGGAGATACGCAGTATTTT
cdr3_aa: CSVERGEGDTQYF